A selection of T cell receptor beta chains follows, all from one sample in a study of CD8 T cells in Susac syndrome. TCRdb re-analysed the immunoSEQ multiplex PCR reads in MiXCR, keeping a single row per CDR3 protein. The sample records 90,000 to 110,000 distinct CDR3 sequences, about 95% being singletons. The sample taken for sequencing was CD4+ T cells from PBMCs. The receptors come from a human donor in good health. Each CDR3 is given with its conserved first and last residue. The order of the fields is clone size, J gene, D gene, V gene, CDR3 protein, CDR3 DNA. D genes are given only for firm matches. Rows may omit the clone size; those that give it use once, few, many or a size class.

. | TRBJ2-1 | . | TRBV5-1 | CASSLVVNEQFF | TGCGCCAGCAGCTTGGTAGTCAATGAGCAGTTCTTC
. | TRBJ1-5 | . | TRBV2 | CASRLGSNQPQHF | TGTGCCAGCAGACTGGGGAGCAATCAGCCCCAGCATTTT
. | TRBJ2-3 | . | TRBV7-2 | CASSFASKGPDTQYF | TGTGCCAGCAGCTTTGCTAGTAAGGGACCAGATACGCAGTATTTT
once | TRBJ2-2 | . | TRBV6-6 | CASSLGMANTGELFF | TGTGCCAGCAGCCTAGGGATGGCGAACACCGGGGAGCTGTTTTTT
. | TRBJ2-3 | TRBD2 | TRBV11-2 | CASTIMAVRLAGGEGTDTQYF | TGTGCCAGCACCATAATGGCGGTGCGGCTAGCGGGGGGTGAAGGCACAGATACGCAGTATTTT
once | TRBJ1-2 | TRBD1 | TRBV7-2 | CASSLVPPGQGVYGYTF | TGTGCCAGCAGTTTAGTACCGCCGGGACAGGGAGTCTATGGCTACACCTTC
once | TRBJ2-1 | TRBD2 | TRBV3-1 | CASSHRAGGPQQFF | TGTGCCAGCAGCCACCGAGCGGGAGGGCCTCAGCAGTTCTTC
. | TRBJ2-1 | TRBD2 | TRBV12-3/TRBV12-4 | CASSPQLAGAEQFF | TGTGCCAGCAGTCCACAACTAGCGGGGGCTGAGCAGTTCTTC
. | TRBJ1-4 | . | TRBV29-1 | CSARRAGPNEKLFF | TGCAGCGCAAGGAGGGCAGGGCCAAATGAAAAACTGTTTTTT
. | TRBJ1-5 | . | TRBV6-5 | CASSYSRDSSNQPQHF | TGTGCCAGCAGTTACTCCCGAGACAGCAGCAATCAGCCCCAGCATTTT
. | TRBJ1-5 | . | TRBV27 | CASANSRVQPQHF | TGTGCCAGCGCGAACTCGAGAGTTCAGCCCCAGCATTTT
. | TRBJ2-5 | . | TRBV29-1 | CSVCHEQKETQYF | TGCAGCGTTTGTCACGAACAGAAAGAGACCCAGTACTTC
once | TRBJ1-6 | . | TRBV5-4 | CASSFDPSGARALHF | TGTGCCAGCAGCTTCGACCCTTCGGGGGCGAGGGCCCTCCACTTT
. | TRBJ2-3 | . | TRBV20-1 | CSATSSWGGASTDTQYF | TGCAGTGCTACCTCCTCCTGGGGGGGCGCTAGCACAGATACGCAGTATTTT
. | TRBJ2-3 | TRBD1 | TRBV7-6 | CASSFMLQGPLVDTQYF | TGTGCCAGCAGCTTCATGTTACAGGGGCCACTAGTAGATACGCAGTATTTT
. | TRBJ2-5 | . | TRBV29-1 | CSVSFGVARETQYF | TGCAGCGTTTCCTTCGGGGTAGCGAGGGAGACCCAGTACTTC
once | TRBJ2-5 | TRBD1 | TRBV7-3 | CASSTPRGQETQYF | TGTGCCAGCAGCACGCCCAGGGGGCAAGAGACCCAGTACTTC
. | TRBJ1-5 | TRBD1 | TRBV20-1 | CSAKTGSQPQHF | TGCAGTGCTAAGACAGGGAGTCAGCCCCAGCATTTT
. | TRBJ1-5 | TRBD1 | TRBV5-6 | CASSSGTGGQPQHF | TGTGCCAGCAGCTCCGGGACAGGGGGTCAGCCCCAGCATTTT
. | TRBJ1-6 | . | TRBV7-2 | CASSLEFRAYNSPLHF | TGTGCCAGCAGCTTAGAATTCAGGGCTTATAATTCACCCCTCCACTTT
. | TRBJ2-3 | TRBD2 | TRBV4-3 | CASSQDLMTSGVWGTDTQYF | TGCGCCAGCAGCCAAGATCTGATGACTAGCGGGGTTTGGGGCACAGATACGCAGTATTTT
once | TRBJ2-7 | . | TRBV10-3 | CAISESGRVYEQYF | TGTGCCATCAGTGAATCAGGCAGGGTCTACGAGCAGTACTTC
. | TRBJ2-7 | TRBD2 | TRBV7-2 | CASSPSGRVDEQYF | TGTGCCAGCAGTCCTAGCGGGAGGGTCGACGAGCAGTACTTC
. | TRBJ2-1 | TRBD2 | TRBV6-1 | CASRAHGRGNYNEQFF | TGTGCCAGCAGGGCCCACGGGAGGGGAAACTACAATGAGCAGTTCTTC
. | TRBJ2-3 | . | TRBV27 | CASSTPRTASTDTQYF | TGTGCCAGCAGCACCCCCCGGACAGCTAGCACAGATACGCAGTATTTT
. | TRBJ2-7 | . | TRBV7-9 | CASSLARGYEQYF | TGTGCCAGCAGCTTAGCGAGGGGGTACGAGCAGTACTTC
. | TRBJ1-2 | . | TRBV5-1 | CASSPPGRGYGYTF | TGCGCCAGCAGCCCGCCGGGCAGGGGCTATGGCTACACCTTC
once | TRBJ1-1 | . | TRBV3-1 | CASSLPGISEAFF | TGTGCCAGCAGCCTACCAGGTATTTCGGAAGCTTTCTTT
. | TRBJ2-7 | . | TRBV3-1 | CASSQGPGLSYEQYF | TGTGCCAGCAGCCAAGGCCCGGGCTTATCCTACGAGCAGTACTTC
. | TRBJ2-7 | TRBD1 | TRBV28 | CASSSRTGSHEQYF | TGTGCCAGCAGTTCCCGGACAGGGAGCCACGAGCAGTACTTC
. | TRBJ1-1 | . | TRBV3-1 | CASSPHGGNTEAFF | TGTGCCAGCAGCCCGCATGGGGGGAACACTGAAGCTTTCTTT
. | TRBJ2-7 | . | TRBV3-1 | CASSQGPGHYEQYF | TGTGCCAGCAGTCAAGGCCCAGGCCACTACGAGCAGTACTTC